This T cell receptor beta chain was found in a study of cytomegalovirus exposure and HLA in healthy donors. Overall study results and limits: While the bulk of TCR sequences proved rare, some public TCRs turned up in many donors. A link between a missense DCLRE1C variant and TCR beta V- and J-gene trimming emerged from a later analysis.

Details on this clone: Its antigen is undetermined.

Germline V CDR1 and CDR2: MDHEN, SYDVKM. There are 12 residues in the CDR3. Trimming left V 8 bases short and J 6 bases short, with 14 bases between. PCR was performed using 60 Vbeta and 13 Jbeta primers. Sequenced by immunoSEQ multiplex PCR; TCRdb stores in-frame clones only, minus some. This repertoire comprises about 70,000 clones; its ten largest clones make up 1.5% to 2%. The source material was PBMCs. This clonotype originated in a woman in her twenties or thirties in good health and CMV-seronegative. This sequence joins TRBV28 and TRBJ2-7; a possible D gene is TRBD2 (7 bases). In DNA form, the CDR3 reads TGTGCCAGCGGCGTGGGGGGGCGCGAGCAGTACTTC. Amino acids: CASGVGGREQYF.